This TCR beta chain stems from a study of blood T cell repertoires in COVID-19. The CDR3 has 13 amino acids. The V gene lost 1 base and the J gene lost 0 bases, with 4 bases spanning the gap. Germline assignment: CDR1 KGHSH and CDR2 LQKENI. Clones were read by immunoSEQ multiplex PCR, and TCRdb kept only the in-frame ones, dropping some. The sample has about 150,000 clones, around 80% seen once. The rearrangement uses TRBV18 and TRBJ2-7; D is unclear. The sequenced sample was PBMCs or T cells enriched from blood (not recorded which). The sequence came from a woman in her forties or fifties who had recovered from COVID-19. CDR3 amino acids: CASSPQSSYEQYF. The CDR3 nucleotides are TGTGCCAGCTCACCACAGAGCTCCTACGAGCAGTACTTC.